This TCR beta chain was captured in a study of blood T cell repertoires in COVID-19. Study-level information: Samples representing acute and convalescent COVID-19 were sourced from the United States, Italy and Spain. T cells, B-cell-depleted T cells, or PBMCs provided the cDNA or gDNA that served as material.

CDR3 length equals 19 residues. The germline V gene encodes CDR1 SGHDT and CDR2 YYEEEE. V lost 0 bases and J lost 0, with 19 bases in between. As handled by the study authors: The authors estimated nucleated cell counts from reference gene primer amplification. Libraries were prepared by immunoSEQ multiplex PCR; TCRdb keeps only in-frame clonotypes and omits some of them. V and J calls and clone size are given by that table; D and trimming were obtained from the DNA. The sample lists some 180,000 clones; around 90% were seen once. This TCR was sampled from a middle-aged man who had recovered from COVID-19. The sequenced material came from peripheral blood. J is TRBJ2-1 and V is TRBV5-6; a weak D match, TRBD2 (5 bases). CDR3 DNA sequence: TGTGCCAGCAGCTTGGCCTCCTTCGGGAAAGGGAGCTCCTACAATGAGCAGTTCTTC. Translated: CASSLASFGKGSSYNEQFF.